This TCR beta chain was sequenced for a study of Ad26.COV2.S vaccination and SARS-CoV-2 variants. Concerning this clone: Its cognate antigen is unknown.

General observations from the study: Substantial breadth was reportedly displayed by spike-specific CD8+ and CD4+ T cell responses after vaccination.

Some clones are missing from TCRdb's copy, which holds only in-frame ones; the method was immunoSEQ multiplex PCR. The sample lists some 450,000 clones; around 90% were seen once. Treatment here: around 19 received Ad26.COV2.S at low or high dose, single or two shots; several received placebo; per-sample allocation not given. Sampling occurred on day 63 after the first vaccine or placebo injection. The sequence came from a person between 18 and 60 years old who received the Ad26.COV2.S COVID-19 vaccine or a placebo. This sample comprised peripheral blood, obtained in a trial of Ad26.COV2.S vaccine versus placebo.

CDR3 loop: CAAGTSGTIYTDTQYF. DNA of the CDR3: TGTGCAGCCGGGACTAGCGGGACCATTTACACAGATACGCAGTATTTT. This rearrangement joins TRBV7-2 to TRBJ2-3; TRBD2 matches 13 bases. Germline V lookup: CDR1 SGHTA, CDR2 FQGNSA. This CDR3 region has 16 residues.